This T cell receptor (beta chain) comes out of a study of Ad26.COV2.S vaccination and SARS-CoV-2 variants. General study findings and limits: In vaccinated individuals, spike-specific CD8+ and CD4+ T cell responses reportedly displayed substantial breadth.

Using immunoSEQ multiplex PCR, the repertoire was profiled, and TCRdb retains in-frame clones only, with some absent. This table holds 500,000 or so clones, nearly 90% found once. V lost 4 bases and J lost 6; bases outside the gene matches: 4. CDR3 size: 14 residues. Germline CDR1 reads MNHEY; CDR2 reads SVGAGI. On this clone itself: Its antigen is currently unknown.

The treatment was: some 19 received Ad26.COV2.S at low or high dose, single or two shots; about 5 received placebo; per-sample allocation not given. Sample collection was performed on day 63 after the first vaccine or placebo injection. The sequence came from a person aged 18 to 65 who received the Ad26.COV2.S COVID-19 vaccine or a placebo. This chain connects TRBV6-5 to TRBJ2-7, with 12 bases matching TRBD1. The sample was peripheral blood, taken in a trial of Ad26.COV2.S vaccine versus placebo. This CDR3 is CASSSRDRGLEQYF. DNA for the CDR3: TGTGCCAGCAGTTCCCGGGACAGGGGGCTCGAGCAGTACTTC.